This TCR beta chain came from a study of vaccination and CD4 T cells after COVID-19. For the study at large: Convalescent patients had positive nasal swab PCR results for SARS-CoV-2. Disease was mild in nine and severe in one. At a median approximately 99 days (range 35 to 161) after diagnosis, post-COVID samples were drawn. The authors used overlapping spike peptides from SARS-CoV-2, HCoV-NL63, HCoV-OC43 and HCoV-229E to stimulate cells.

The Oncomine TCR Beta short-read assay was applied to DNA of cultured CD4+ T cells. TCRdb called the PCR reads again in MiXCR, with one record for every CDR3 protein. The repertoire has under 25,000 distinct CDR3 sequences, about 43% of them found once; the top ten carry about 3%. V lost 2 bases, J lost 9 bases, and 13 bases lay in between. CDR1 SGHTA and CDR2 FQGNSA come from the germline V gene. The CDR3 has 13 residues. A remark on this clonotype: No antigen is known for it.

Treatment of the sample: roughly 10-day PBMC culture with coronavirus spike peptide pools or control peptides (ViraFEST assay). Material: CD4+ T cells from blood, cultured in vitro, obtained after SARS-CoV-2 vaccination. The chain couples TRBV7-2 to TRBJ2-5, with a possible D match to TRBD2 (5 bases). The TCR was taken from a human donor who had recovered from COVID-19. CDR3 nucleotide sequence: TGTGCCAGCAGCTTACCCGAAAGGGAGCCCCAGTACTTC. It encodes CASSLPEREPQYF.